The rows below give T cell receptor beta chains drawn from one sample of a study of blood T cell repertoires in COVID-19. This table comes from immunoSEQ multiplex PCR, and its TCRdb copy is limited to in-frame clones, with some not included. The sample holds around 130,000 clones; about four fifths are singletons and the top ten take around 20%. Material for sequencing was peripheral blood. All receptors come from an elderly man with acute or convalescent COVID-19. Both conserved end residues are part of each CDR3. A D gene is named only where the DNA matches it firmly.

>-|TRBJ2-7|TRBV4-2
CASSQELAGMGVQEQYF
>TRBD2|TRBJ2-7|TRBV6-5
CATGRGGPSYEQYF
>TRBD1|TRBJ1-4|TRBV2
CASIGTAATNEKLFF
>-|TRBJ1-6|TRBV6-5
CASSGILRNSPLHF
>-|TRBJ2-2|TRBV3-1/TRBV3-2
CASRSLGGTGELFF
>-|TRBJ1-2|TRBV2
CASSVKPVYGYTF
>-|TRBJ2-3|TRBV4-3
CASSLTGGTGTDTQYF
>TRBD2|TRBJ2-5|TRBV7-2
CASSLDWTSMETQYF
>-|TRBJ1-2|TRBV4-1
CASSLVGAGYGYTF
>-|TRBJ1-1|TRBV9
CASSPSAGQHTEAFF
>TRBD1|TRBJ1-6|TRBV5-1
CASSSGQGNYSPLHF
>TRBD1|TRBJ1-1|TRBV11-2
CASRNRGNTEAFF
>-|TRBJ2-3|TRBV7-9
CASSLTASADTQYF
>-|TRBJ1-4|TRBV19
CASSRGGDLFNEKLFF
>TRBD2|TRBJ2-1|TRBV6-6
CASSYEGLASEQFF
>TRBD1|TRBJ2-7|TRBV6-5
CASSYGTGGNEQYF
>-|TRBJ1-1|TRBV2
CASSSWQMNTEAFF
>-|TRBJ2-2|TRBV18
CASSGTISTGELFF
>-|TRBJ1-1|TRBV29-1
CSVERGANTEAFF
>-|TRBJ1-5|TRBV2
CASSEAPSGQHF
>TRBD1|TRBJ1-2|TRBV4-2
CASSQDVWDREIRGYTF
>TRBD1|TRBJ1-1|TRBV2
CASSPDRGYTEAFF
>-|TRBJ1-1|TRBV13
CASSLHRGRGVDTEAFF
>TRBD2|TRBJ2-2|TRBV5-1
CASSLGLAGVTNTGELFF
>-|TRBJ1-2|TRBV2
CATGDYYGYTF
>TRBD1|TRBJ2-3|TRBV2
CASRRTGPTDTQYF
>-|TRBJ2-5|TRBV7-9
CASSPSNLETQYF
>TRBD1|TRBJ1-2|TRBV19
CASSIGRGSDGYTF
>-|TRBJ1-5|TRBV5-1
CASSLDGGSQPQHF
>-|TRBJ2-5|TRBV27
CASSFEGRQTQYF
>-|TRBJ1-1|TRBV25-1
CASSEYQGGTEAFF
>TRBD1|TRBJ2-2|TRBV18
CASSPLGQGTGELFF
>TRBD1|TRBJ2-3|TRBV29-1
CSVDRGDTQYF
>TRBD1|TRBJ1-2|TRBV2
CASSDRTGGSNYGYTF
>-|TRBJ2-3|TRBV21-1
CASSSRGGASTDTQYF
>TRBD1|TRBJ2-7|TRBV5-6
CASSKLTGIRYEQYF
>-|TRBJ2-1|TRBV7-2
CASSLRDTFSYNEQFF
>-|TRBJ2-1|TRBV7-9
CASSFGRVHEQFF
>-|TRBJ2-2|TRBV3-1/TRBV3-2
CASGAQARSPGELFF
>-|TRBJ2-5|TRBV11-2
CASSTPVTEKQETQYF
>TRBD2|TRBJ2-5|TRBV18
CASSNSGGAGETQYF
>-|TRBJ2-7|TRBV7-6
CASSLARDPSYEQYF
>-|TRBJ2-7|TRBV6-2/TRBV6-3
CASSLASPYEQYF
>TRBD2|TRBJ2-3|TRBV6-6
CASSPRGSGGPTDTQYF
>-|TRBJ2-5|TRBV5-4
CASSTRSGVQETQYF
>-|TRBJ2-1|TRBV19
CASRTVPSSYNEQFF
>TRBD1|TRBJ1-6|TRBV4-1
CASSQQGRTGADSPLHF
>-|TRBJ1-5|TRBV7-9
CASSLQGQDQPQHF
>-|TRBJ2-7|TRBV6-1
CASSEYRAGEQYF